The entry below gives a single T cell receptor beta chain sequence along with its context. This clonotype was counted ten times or more. The target of this receptor is not known. Base qualities are missing; no much larger clone stands one base away. Libraries were prepared through PCR. The run used an Illumina HiSeq 2500. Molecular barcoding was employed in the preparation of TCR libraries, with unique molecular identifiers being used to normalize TCRbeta repertoire quantification. The public sequencing data were trimmed at Q25 with fastp and processed into clonotypes with MiXCR by TCRdb, which kept only in-frame beta chains. Merged by CDR3 protein, the rows form single entries marked with the most common genes and DNA. The sample contains 250,000 to 300,000 distinct CDR3 sequences, approximately 10% of them found a single time. The ten largest clonotypes hold roughly a quarter of the sample. The treatment or condition label, as the study defines it: allogeneic hematopoietic cell transplantation with graft depleted of TCRalphabeta T cells and CD19 B cells. The transplant recipients were children given TCRalphabeta/CD19-depleted allogeneic hematopoietic cell grafts.

These data are taken from a study of T-cell reconstitution after alpha-beta-depleted transplantation in children listed by TCRdb under 2016. In terms of the full investigation: Using TCR repertoire profiling, the study followed T-cell immune reconstitution in a quantitative way in children after TCRalphabeta/CD19-depleted allogeneic hematopoietic cell transplantation.

General conclusions and limits of the study: Hyperexpanded clone frequencies declined over subsequent months; after one year, T-cell counts and TCRbeta diversity were mostly attributed to newly produced T cells. About two months after transplant, the apparently early recovery of alphabetaT-cell counts reportedly depended on just several hundred clones that had expanded rapidly and came from non-depleted graft cells. The high TCRbeta diversity at day 60 in some patients was ascribed to recipient T cells and intrathymic progenitors that had survived conditioning.

The CDR3 numbers 15 residues from cysteine through phenylalanine. The read is trimmed to its CDR3 DNA, 45 bases read in frame from base 1. Trimming removed 0 bases from V and 1 base from J; the gene matches leave 1 base unexplained. The germline V gene sets CDR1 to LGHNA and CDR2 to YNFKEQ. The chain is made from TRBV4-2 and TRBJ2-3, and 7 junction bases match TRBD1. The sample was peripheral blood, taken 180 days after TCRalphabeta/CD19-depleted stem cell transplant. This sequence originates from a male patient aged 2-9 years who had a stem cell transplant for chronic granulomatous disease, so the T cells may come from the graft donor. The CDR3 in this case is CASSQDGTGTDTQYF. The DNA sequence is TGTGCCAGCAGCCAAGATGGGACAGGCACAGATACGCAGTATTTT.